The present TCR beta chain was sequenced within a study of blood T cell repertoires in COVID-19. Study-wide context: Acute and convalescent COVID-19 samples came from the United States, Italy and Spain. PBMCs, B-cell-depleted T cells, or T cells provided the cDNA or gDNA that made up the material.

Enrollees, roughly 18 to 90 years old, lived in some 24 US areas. Each participant's cohort was designated according to participant-reported clinical history. This table comes from immunoSEQ multiplex PCR, and its TCRdb copy is limited to in-frame clones, with some not included. Of about 190,000 clones in the sample, roughly 84% are singletons; the top ten hold less than 3.5%. CDR3 size: 14 residues. CDR1 SGDLS and CDR2 YYNGEE come from the germline V gene. V was cut by 0 bases and J by 5 bases, with 11 bases left in between. The TCR comes from a woman in her 30s who had been exposed to COVID-19. The V and J genes are TRBV9 and TRBJ2-5; D possibly corresponds to TRBD1 (5 bases). Material: PBMCs or T cells enriched from blood (not recorded which). CDR3 in amino acids: CASSVEGVWETQYF. The DNA for the CDR3 is TGTGCCAGCAGCGTAGAAGGGGTTTGGGAGACCCAGTACTTC.